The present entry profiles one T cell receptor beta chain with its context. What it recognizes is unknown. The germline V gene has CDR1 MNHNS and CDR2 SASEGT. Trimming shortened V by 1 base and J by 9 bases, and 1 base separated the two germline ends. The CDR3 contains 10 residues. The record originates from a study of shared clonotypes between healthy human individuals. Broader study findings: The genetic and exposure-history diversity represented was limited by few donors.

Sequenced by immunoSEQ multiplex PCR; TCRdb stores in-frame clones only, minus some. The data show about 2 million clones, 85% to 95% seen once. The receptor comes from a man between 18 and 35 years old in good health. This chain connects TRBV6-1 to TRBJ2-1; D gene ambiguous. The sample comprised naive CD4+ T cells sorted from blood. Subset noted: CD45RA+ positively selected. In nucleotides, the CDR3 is TGTGCCAGCAGTGAAGGTGAGCAGTTCTTC. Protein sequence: CASSEGEQFF.